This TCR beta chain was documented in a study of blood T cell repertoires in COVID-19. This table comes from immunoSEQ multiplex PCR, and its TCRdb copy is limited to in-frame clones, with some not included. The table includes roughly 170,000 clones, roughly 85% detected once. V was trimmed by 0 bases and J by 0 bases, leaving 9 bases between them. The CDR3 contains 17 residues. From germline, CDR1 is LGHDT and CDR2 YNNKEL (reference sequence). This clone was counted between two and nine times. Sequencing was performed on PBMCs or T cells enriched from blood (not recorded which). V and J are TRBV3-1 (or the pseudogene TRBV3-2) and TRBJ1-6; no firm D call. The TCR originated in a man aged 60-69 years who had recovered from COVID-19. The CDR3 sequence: CASSQEGLSSYNSPLHF. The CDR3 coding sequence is TGTGCCAGCAGCCAAGAGGGCTTAAGCTCCTATAATTCACCCCTCCACTTT.